This record covers a single TCR beta chain. Its antigen is currently unknown. The missing CDR3 end, 3 residues past where the read stops, is filled in from the germline J gene. The data were obtained in a study of T cells in women clearing cervical HPV infection. Study details: Controls gave blood once infection was undetectable; cases at lesion identification. Study-level points and caveats: T-cell numbers per sample were unknown and may explain richness differences. TRBV6-7 abundance was lower in cases than controls (0.11% versus 0.16%).

With 3 bases clipped from V and 9 bases from J, the junction kept 8 bases outside the gene matches. This CDR3 comprises 15 residues. Germline V gene sequence: CDR1 SGHDT, CDR2 YYEEEE. Sequencing used immunoSEQ multiplex PCR; TCRdb keeps in-frame clones, though not all of them. The sample data list about 15,000 clones. The genes are TRBV5-6 and TRBJ1-6; 8 nucleotides agree with TRBD1. The clonotype was recovered from a woman between 18 and 70 years old with a cervical HPV16 infection that either progressed to CIN3+ or cleared (not recorded which). Sequenced material: blood buffy coat. Here the CDR3 reads CASSSGQGGGSPLHF. Incomplete CDR3 DNA: TGTGCCAGCAGCTCTGGACAGGGTGGTGGTTCACCC.